This TCR beta chain originates from a study of cytomegalovirus exposure and HLA in healthy donors. Use of 60 Vbeta and 13 Jbeta primers characterized the PCR. Clones were sequenced by immunoSEQ multiplex PCR, and TCRdb holds only the in-frame ones, with some missing. This table holds over 120,000 clones, 80% found once. Findings of the study overall: Sequencing probably produced one cluster of sequence variants that were highly shared.

There are 14 residues in the CDR3. The germline V gene encodes CDR1 SGHTA and CDR2 FQGNSA. Unmatched junction bases numbered 9, after V lost 1 base and J lost 11 bases. Comment on this clone: No antigen is known for it.

Sequenced material: PBMCs. The receptor was derived from a man aged 45-65 years in good health and CMV-seronegative. This chain connects TRBV7-2 to TRBJ1-1; TRBD1 matches at 8 bases. The CDR3 spells CASSLEPAQGEAFF. The CDR3 DNA follows: TGTGCCAGCAGCTTAGAGCCTGCACAGGGGGAGGCTTTCTTT.